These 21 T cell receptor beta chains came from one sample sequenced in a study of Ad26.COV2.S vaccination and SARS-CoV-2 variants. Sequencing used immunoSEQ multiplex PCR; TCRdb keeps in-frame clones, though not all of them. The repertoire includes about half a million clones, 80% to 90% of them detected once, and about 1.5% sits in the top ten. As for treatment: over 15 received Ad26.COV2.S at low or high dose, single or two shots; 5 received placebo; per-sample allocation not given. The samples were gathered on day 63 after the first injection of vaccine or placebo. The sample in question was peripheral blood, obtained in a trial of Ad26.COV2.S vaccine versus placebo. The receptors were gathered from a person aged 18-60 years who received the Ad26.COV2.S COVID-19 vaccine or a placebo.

The CDR3 loop reads CAWEPTSASYNEQFF. As DNA, the CDR3 is TGTGCCTGGGAGCCTACTAGCGCCTCCTACAATGAGCAGTTCTTC. The chain has TRBV30 and TRBJ2-1, with TRBD2 identical over 7 bases. The CDR3 totals 15 residues. The germline V gene has CDR1 GTSNPN and CDR2 SVGIG (reference sequence). V gave up 5 bases and J gave up 0 bases; unmatched junction bases: 7.

The CDR3, as DNA: TGTGCCACCAGCAGAGATCGGGCCGGTGGCACAGATACGCAGTATTTT. It translates to CATSRDRAGGTDTQYF. V usage is TRBV15 and J usage is TRBJ2-3; D remains unclear. V shed 0 bases and J shed 1 base, with 11 bases lying between them. There are 16 residues in the CDR3. Per the germline V gene, CDR1 is LNHNV and CDR2 is YYDKDF (reference sequence).

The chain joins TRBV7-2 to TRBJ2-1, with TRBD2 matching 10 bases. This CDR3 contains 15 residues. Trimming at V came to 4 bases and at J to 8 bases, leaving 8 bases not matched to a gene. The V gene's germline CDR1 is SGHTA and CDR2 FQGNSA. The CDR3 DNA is TGTGCCAGCAGCTCTATAGCGGGGGGAAGGGATGAGCAGTTCTTC. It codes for CASSSIAGGRDEQFF.

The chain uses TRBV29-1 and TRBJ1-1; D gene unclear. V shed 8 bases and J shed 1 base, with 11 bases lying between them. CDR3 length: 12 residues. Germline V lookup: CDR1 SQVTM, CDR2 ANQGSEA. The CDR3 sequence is CSPEIQNTEAFF. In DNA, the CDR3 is TGCAGCCCCGAAATACAGAACACTGAAGCTTTCTTT.

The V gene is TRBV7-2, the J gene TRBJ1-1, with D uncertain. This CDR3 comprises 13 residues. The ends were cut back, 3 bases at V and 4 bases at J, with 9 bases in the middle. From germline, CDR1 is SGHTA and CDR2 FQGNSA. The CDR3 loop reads CASSLPWGTEAFF. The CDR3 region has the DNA TGTGCCAGCAGCTTGCCCTGGGGCACTGAAGCTTTCTTT.

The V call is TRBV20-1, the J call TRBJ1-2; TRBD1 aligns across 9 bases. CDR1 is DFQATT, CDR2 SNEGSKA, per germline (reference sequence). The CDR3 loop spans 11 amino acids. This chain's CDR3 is CRGTGLRGYTF. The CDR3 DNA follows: TGCAGGGGGACAGGGCTGCGGGGCTACACCTTC.

The chain's CDR3 is CASSQEPGSIAGELFF. The CDR3 DNA follows: TGCGCCAGCAGCCAAGAGCCAGGGAGTATCGCCGGGGAGCTGTTTTTT. The chain has TRBV4-1 and TRBJ2-2; either TRBD1 or TRBD2 may fit D (5 bases each). The germline V gene encodes CDR1 MGHRA and CDR2 YSYEKL. V was pared by 0 bases and J by 6 bases, with 14 bases between. This CDR3 is built from 16 residues.

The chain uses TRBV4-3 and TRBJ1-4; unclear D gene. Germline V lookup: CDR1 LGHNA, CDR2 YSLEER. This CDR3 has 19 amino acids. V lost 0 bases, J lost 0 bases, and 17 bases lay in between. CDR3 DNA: TGCGCCAGCAGCCAAGAGGCCAGCCTCTTCCCTGCAACTAATGAAAAACTGTTTTTT. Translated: CASSQEASLFPATNEKLFF.

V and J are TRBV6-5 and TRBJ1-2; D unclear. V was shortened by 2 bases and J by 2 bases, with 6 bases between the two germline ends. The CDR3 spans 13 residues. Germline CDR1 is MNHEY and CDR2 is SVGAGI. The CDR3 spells CASSYVGNYGYTF. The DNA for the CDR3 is TGTGCCAGCAGTTACGTGGGAAACTATGGCTACACCTTC.

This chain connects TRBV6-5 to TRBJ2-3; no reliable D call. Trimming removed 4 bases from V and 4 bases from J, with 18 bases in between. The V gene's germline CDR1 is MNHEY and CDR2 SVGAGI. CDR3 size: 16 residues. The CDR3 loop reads CASSSMTSSAADTQYF. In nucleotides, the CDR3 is TGTGCCAGCAGTTCCATGACATCTTCGGCAGCAGATACGCAGTATTTT.

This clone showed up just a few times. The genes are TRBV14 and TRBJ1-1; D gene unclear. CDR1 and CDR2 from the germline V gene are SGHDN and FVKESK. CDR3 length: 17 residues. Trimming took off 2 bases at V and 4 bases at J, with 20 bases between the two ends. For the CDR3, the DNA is TGTGCCAGCAGCCAACAGACCGCGGGAGGGAGGGCCACTGAAGCTTTCTTT. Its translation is CASSQQTAGGRATEAFF. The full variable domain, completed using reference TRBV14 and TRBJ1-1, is EAGVTQFPSHSVIEKGQTVTLRCDPISGHDNLYWYRRVMGKEIKFLLHFVKESKQDESGMPNNRFLAERTGGTYSTLKVQPAELEDSGVYFCASSQQTAGGRATEAFFGQGTRLTVV.

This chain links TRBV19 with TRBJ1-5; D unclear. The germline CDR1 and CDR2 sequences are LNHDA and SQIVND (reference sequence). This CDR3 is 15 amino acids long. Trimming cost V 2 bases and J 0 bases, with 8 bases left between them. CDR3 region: CASSITVYSNQPQHF. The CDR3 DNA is TGTGCCAGTAGTATAACAGTCTATAGCAATCAGCCCCAGCATTTT.

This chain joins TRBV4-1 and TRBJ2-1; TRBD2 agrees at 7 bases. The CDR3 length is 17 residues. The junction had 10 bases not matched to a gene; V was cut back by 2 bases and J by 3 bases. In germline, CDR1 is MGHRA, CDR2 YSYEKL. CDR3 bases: TGCGCCAGCAGCCAATATAGTATTGGCGGGAGCTACAATGAGCAGTTCTTC. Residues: CASSQYSIGGSYNEQFF.

CDR3 amino acids: CASSPGGADEKLFF. The CDR3 region has the DNA TGCGCCAGCAGCCCAGGAGGGGCAGATGAAAAACTGTTTTTT. The chain has TRBV5-1 and TRBJ1-4; TRBD1 is a possible D gene (5 bases). Germline CDR1 reads SGHRS; CDR2 reads YFSETQ. CDR3 size: 14 residues. V was pared by 4 bases and J by 6 bases, with 13 bases between. Full variable domain (rest looked up from reference TRBV5-1 and TRBJ1-4): KAGVTQTPRYLIKTRGQQVTLSCSPISGHRSVSWYQQTPGQGLQFLFEYFSETQRNKGNFPGRFSGRQFSNSRSEMNVSTLELGDSALYLCASSPGGADEKLFFGSGTQLSVL.

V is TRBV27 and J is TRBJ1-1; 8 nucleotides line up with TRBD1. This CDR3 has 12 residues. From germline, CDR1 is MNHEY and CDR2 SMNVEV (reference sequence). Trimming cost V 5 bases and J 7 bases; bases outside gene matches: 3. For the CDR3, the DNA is TGTGCCAGCAGTCTCGGACAGGGTGAAGCTTTCTTT. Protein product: CASSLGQGEAFF.

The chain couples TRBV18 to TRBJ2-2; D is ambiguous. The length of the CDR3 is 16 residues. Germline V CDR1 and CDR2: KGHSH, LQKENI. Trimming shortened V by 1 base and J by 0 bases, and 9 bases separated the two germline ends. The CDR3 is CASSPQLGANTGELFF. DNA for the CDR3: TGTGCCAGCTCACCACAACTTGGAGCGAACACCGGGGAGCTGTTTTTT.

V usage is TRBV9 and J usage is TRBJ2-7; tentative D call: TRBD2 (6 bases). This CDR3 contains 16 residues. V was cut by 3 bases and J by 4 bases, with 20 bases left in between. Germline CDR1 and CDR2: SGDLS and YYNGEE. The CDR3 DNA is TGTGCCAGCAGCGCCGGAGGGAGCACCTCGGGATACGAGCAGTACTTC. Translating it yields CASSAGGSTSGYEQYF.

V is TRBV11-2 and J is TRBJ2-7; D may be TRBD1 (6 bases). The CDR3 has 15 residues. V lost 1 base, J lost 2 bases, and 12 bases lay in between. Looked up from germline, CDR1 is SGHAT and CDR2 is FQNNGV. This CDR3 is CASSLVGQPTYEQYF. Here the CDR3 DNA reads TGTGCCAGCAGCTTAGTTGGACAGCCGACCTACGAGCAGTACTTC.

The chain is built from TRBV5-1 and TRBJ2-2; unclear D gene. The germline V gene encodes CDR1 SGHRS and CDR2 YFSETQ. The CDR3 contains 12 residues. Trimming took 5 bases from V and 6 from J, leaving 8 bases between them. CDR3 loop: CASRQEPGELFF. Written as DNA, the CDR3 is TGCGCCAGCAGGCAGGAGCCCGGGGAGCTGTTTTTT.

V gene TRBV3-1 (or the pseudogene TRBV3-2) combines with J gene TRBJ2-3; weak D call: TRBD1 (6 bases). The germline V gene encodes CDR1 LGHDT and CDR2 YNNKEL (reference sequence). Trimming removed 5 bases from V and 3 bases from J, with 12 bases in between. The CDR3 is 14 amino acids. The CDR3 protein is CASSTGLRTDTQYF. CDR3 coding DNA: TGTGCCAGCAGCACAGGGTTAAGGACAGATACGCAGTATTTT.

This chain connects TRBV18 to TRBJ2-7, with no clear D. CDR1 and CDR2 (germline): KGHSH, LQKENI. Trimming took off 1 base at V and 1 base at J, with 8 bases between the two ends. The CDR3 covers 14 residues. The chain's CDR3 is CASSPRVPSYEQYF. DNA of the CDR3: TGTGCCAGCTCACCACGGGTCCCTTCCTACGAGCAGTACTTC.